These 3 T cell receptor beta chains originate from one sample sequenced in a study of patients and donors after allogeneic stem cell transplantation. TCRdb used MiXCR to reprocess the RT-PCR reads, holding one entry per CDR3 protein. In the table there are approximately 200,000 distinct CDR3 sequences, 11% to 15% of which are singletons. Sequencing used blood, either unsorted or a sorted T cell fraction (not recorded which). These receptors came from a human donor who was either an allogeneic HSCT recipient or a stem cell or donor lymphocyte infusion donor (not recorded which). It is not recorded whose cells these are; they may come from a transplant donor.

This clonotype has at least ten counts. The chain combines TRBV7-2 with TRBJ1-6; D gene unclear. The CDR3 is 15 residues long. Between the trimmed V and J ends, which lost 4 bases and 7 bases, there was a span of 14 bases. Germline V gene data show CDR1 as SGHTA and CDR2 as FQGNSA. CDR3 sequence reads: CASSSTPEWNSPLHF. CDR3 in DNA: TGTGCCAGCAGCTCGACCCCCGAGTGGAATTCACCCCTCCACTTT.

This clonotype turned up a few times. This may come from a read error, since a much larger clone is one base off. This chain links TRBV12-3 or TRBV12-4 with TRBJ2-3; D possibly corresponds to TRBD1 (5 bases). CDR3 length: 14 residues. CDR3 DNA: TGTGCCAGCAGTTTAGCGCTTGGGGCTGATACGCCGTATTTT. Its translation is CASSLALGADTPYF.

This chain joins TRBV3-1 and TRBJ1-3; D is unclear. The CDR3 has 13 residues. CDR1 is LGHDT, CDR2 YNNKEL, per germline (reference sequence). V dropped 0 bases and J dropped 8 bases, with 8 bases sitting between them. The DNA for the CDR3 is TGTGCCAGCAGCCAAGATCTGGAGGACACCATATATTTT. Translating gives CASSQDLEDTIYF.